This T cell receptor (beta chain) derives from a study of Ad26.COV2.S vaccination and SARS-CoV-2 variants (dated by TCRdb to 2020 to 2022). Regarding the complete study: Donors in the vaccine arm were drawn from COV1001, a multicentre, randomized, double-blind, placebo-controlled phase I-IIa trial testing Ad26.COV2.S in healthy adults. Ad26.COV2.S was given intramuscularly at 5x10^10 or 1x10^11 viral particles, as a single shot or as two shots 56 days apart. TCRbeta repertoire sequencing was used to assess the specificity and breadth of SARS-CoV-2-reactive T cell receptors after Ad26.COV2.S vaccination. The TCR-sequenced set comprised about 32 samples: approximately 20 Ad26.COV2.S vaccine recipients, 5 placebo recipients and 8 SARS-CoV-2 convalescent individuals. Trial participants were randomized into five groups of five, in which low-dose or high-dose Ad26.COV2.S was given once or twice, or placebo was given on both occasions. Throughout the experiments and outcome assessment, investigators stayed blinded to trial group allocation.

TCRbeta CDR3 regions were sequenced with the immunoSEQ Assay. After extraction, genomic DNA underwent amplification by bias-controlled multiplex PCR, followed by high-throughput sequencing. For the original study's pipeline: To quantify the absolute abundance of every unique TCRbeta CDR3 region, sequences were collapsed and filtered. T cell fraction was estimated by normalization of TCRbeta template counts to usable DNA, with usable DNA being measured through amplification of reference genes present in all nucleated cells. Repertoire TCRs were annotated as SARS-CoV-2-specific by exact matching of V gene, CDR3 amino acid sequence and J gene to a known reactive TCR set. The reference SARS-CoV-2 TCR set came from MIRA and was filtered for enrichment in COVID-19-positive ImmuneCODE repertoires, removing public or cross-reactive TCRs. Based on the MIRA antigens, annotated TCRs were further analysed at the level of specific ORF or position within ORF. Breadth was defined as annotated unique rearrangements over total unique productive rearrangements; depth was the summed frequency of those rearrangements. Two-sided Wilcoxon rank-sum tests were applied when comparing TCR breadth between groups. The source is immuneACCESS, and TCRdb retained only in-frame sequences with V and J called. Part of the clones is not carried over; for the studies checked, unresolved V genes explain less than half of this, and the remainder is unexplained. For V, J and clone size, that table is used; D and trimming come from the DNA. The sample table lists fewer than 800,000 clones, roughly 90% of them with a count of one. Over 1.3% of the sample is taken by the ten largest.

Read against the paper, the sample's treatment or condition label means: approximately 18 received Ad26.COV2.S at low or high dose, single or two shots; about 5 received placebo; per-sample allocation not given. For vaccine and placebo recipients, the sequenced repertoires came from samples collected on day 63 after the first injection. Cohort 1b enrolled fewer than 30 adults aged 18-55 years at a single site in Boston, USA, between 29 July and 7 August 2020. Ad26.COV2.S consisted of a replication-incompetent adenovirus type 26 vector by which a prefusion-stabilized SARS-CoV-2 spike protein from the original Wuhan strain was expressed. About this clone: Its antigen is not yet known. Base quality data are lacking; no much larger clone is found one base away.

CDR1 and CDR2 were assigned from the germline V gene (reference sequence) as LNHNV and YYDKDF. The CDR3 sequence holds 14 residues, the cysteine and phenylalanine included. The CDR3 DNA has 42 bases and is translated from base 1. V was cut back by 1 base and J by 2 bases, leaving a gap of 8 bases between them. Summary of the overall study and its limitations: The study was not powered to compare responses between vaccine doses or regimens. After vaccination, substantial breadth of spike-specific CD8+ and CD4+ T cell responses was reported. Vaccine and placebo recipients had similar non-spike TCR breadth, a finding consistent with the vaccine containing only spike. Ad26.COV2.S recipients had higher spike-specific TCR breadth than placebo recipients (P = 0.0014). According to the authors, total T cell responses may have been underestimated by the TCR breadth and depth analyses.

The sequences come from peripheral blood, collected in a trial of Ad26.COV2.S vaccine versus placebo. This sequence uses TRBV15 and TRBJ1-1, with no confidently assigned D gene. The origin of this receptor is a person between 18 and 60 years old who received the Ad26.COV2.S COVID-19 vaccine or a placebo. The DNA is as follows: TGTGCCACCAGCAGAGTGATGTTTAACACTGAAGCTTTCTTT. This encodes CATSRVMFNTEAFF.